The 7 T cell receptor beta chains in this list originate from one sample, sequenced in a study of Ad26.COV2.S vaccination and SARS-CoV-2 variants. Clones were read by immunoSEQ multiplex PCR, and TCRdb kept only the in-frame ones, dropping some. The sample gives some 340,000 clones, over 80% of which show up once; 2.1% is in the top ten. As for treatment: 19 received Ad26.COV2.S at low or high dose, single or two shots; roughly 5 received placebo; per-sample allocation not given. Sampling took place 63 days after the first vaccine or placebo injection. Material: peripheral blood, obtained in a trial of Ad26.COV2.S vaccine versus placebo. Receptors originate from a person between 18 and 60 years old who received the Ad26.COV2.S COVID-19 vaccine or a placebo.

The CDR3: CASSLWGGAGDTQYF. Here the CDR3 DNA reads TGTGCCAGCAGTTTATGGGGGGGGGCTGGAGATACGCAGTATTTT. The gene calls are TRBV27 and TRBJ2-3; perhaps TRBD2 as D (7 bases). The V gene lost 1 base and the J gene lost 5 bases, with 13 bases spanning the gap. Per germline, CDR1 MNHEY and CDR2 SMNVEV (reference sequence). This CDR3 has 15 amino acids.

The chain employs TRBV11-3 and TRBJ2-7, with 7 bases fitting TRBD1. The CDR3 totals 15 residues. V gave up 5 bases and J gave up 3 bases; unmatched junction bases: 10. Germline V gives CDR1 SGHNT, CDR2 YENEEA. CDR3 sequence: CASSLRTGSVYEQYF. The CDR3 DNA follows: TGTGCCAGCAGCCTGAGGACAGGCAGTGTCTACGAGCAGTACTTC.

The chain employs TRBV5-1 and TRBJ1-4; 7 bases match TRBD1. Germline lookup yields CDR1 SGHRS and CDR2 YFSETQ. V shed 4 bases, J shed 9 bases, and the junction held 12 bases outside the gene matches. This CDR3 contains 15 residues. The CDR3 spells CASSPTEGARQKLFF. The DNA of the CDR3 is TGCGCCAGCAGCCCTACTGAGGGGGCGAGGCAAAAACTGTTTTTT.

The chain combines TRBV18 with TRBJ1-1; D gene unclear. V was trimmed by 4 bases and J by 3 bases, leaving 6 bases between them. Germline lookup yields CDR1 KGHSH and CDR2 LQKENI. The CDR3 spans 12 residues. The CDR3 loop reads CASSHGDTEAFF. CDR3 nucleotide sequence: TGTGCCAGCTCACACGGAGACACTGAAGCTTTCTTT.

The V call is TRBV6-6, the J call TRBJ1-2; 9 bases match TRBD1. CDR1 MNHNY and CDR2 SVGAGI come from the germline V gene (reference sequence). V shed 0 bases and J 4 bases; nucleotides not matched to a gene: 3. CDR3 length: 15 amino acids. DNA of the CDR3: TGTGCCAGCAGTTACTCTGGGGACAGGGTCTATGGCTACACCTTC. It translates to CASSYSGDRVYGYTF.

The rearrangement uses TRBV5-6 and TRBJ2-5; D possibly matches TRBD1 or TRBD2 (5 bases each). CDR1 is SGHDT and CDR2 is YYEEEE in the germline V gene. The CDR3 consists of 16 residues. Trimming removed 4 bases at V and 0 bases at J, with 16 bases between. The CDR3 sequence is CASSEAGRQYQETQYF. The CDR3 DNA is TGTGCCAGCAGCGAGGCGGGCAGACAGTACCAAGAGACCCAGTACTTC.

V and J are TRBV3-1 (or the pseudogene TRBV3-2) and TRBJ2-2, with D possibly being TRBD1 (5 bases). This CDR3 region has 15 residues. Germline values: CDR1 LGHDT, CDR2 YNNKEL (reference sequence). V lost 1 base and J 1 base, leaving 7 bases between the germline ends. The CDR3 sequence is CASSQGRGNTGELFF. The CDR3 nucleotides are TGTGCCAGCAGCCAAGGAAGGGGGAACACCGGGGAGCTGTTTTTT.